This T cell receptor beta chain was found in a study of blood T cells in healthy people across ages. General study results and limits: Comparison with aged donors showed that long-lived donors had more naive CD4+ cells and higher diversity. TCR beta diversity tracked closely with naive T cell percentage. Observed TCR beta diversity per million T cells went down as age went up. This fall followed a roughly linear course with age.

Unmatched junction bases numbered 12, after V lost 6 bases and J lost 4 bases. This CDR3 region has 15 residues. This clonotype was seen more than once but under ten times. As yet, its antigen is unknown. Together with a sample-barcoded 5' primer, a J-beta primer mix was included in a second PCR lasting 7 to 11 cycles. TCRdb re-called the 5' RACE reads through MiXCR, storing one row per CDR3 protein. The top ten clones hold over 10% of a sample with roughly 900,000 distinct CDR3 sequences, roughly 43% of them seen once. The sequenced material came from blood. The origin of this receptor is a man under 40 in good health. The J gene is TRBJ2-7, the V gene TRBV12-3 or TRBV12-4, with 7 bases matching TRBD2. The CDR3 protein is CASSRDRAGEYEQYF. CDR3 bases: TGTGCCAGCAGCCGCGATCGGGCGGGGGAATACGAGCAGTACTTC.